One and the same sample provided the 30 T cell receptor beta chains below, sequenced in a study of cytomegalovirus exposure and HLA in healthy donors. The PCR employed 60 Vbeta primers together with 13 Jbeta primers. Produced via immunoSEQ multiplex PCR; TCRdb's table is partial and in-frame only. Among 84,000 or so clones, 76% were seen once, and the ten largest hold around 1.5%. What was sequenced was PBMCs. The receptors here all came from a male donor in good health and CMV-seronegative.

The chain is built from TRBV7-2 and TRBJ2-7; 7 bases align to TRBD1. Germline loops: CDR1 SGHTA, CDR2 FQGNSA. V lost 3 bases to trimming and J lost 2 bases; unmatched junction nucleotides: 7. This CDR3 region has 15 residues. The CDR3 protein is CASSFGQVQTYEQYF. CDR3 nucleotides: TGTGCCAGCAGCTTCGGACAGGTCCAAACCTACGAGCAGTACTTC.

This rearrangement joins TRBV2 to TRBJ2-7; D is undetermined. There are 13 residues in the CDR3. Trimming left V 9 bases short and J 6 bases short, with 18 bases between. Germline V gene sequence: CDR1 SNHLY, CDR2 FYNNEI. CDR3 in DNA: TGTGCCAGTATCCGGAGCCGTTTGGCCGAGCAGTACTTC. Its translation is CASIRSRLAEQYF.

This chain links TRBV28 with TRBJ1-1; possibly TRBD1 for D (5 bases). Trimming stripped 8 bases from V and 1 base from J, with 17 bases between. The CDR3 is made up of 15 amino acids. CDR1 is MDHEN and CDR2 is SYDVKM in the germline V gene. In DNA, the CDR3 is TGTGCCAGCTTTCCCCTCGGGGGAAGGAACACTGAAGCTTTCTTT. It yields the protein CASFPLGGRNTEAFF.

The chain uses TRBV5-3 and TRBJ2-1, with 7 bases lining up with TRBD1. TRBV5-3 is filed as an ORF, its function uncertain. This CDR3 spans 16 amino acids. V lost 0 bases, J lost 4 bases, and 7 bases stayed unmatched. CDR3 DNA: TGTGCCAGAAGCTTGGAAAAACAGGGGATATACAATGAGCAGTTCTTC. This encodes CARSLEKQGIYNEQFF.

The V call is TRBV2, the J call TRBJ2-5; D possibly corresponds to TRBD2 (7 bases). The CDR3 length is 15 residues. Germline lookup yields CDR1 SNHLY and CDR2 FYNNEI. V lost 0 bases, J lost 5 bases, and 13 bases lay in between. The CDR3 DNA sequence: TGTGCCAGCAGTGAAGCGGGGGGGGCCGGGGAGACCCAGTACTTC. Its translation: CASSEAGGAGETQYF.

The chain couples TRBV28 to TRBJ1-2; D not certain. Germline-derived CDR1 and CDR2 are MDHEN and SYDVKM. There are 13 residues in the CDR3. Trimming took 5 bases from V and 0 from J, leaving 7 bases between them. The CDR3 region has the DNA TGTGCCAGCAGTGAGAAATCTAACTATGGCTACACCTTC. Protein sequence: CASSEKSNYGYTF.

This clone was observed a few times. This chain connects TRBV7-2 to TRBJ1-2; TRBD1 is a possible D gene (5 bases). V dropped 4 bases and J dropped 5 bases, with 11 bases sitting between them. The CDR3 is made up of 13 amino acids. CDR1 and CDR2 (germline): SGHTA, FQGNSA. In DNA form, the CDR3 reads TGTGCCAGCAGCTCTCAGGGATGGTATGGCTACACCTTC. Translated, it gives CASSSQGWYGYTF.

The V and J genes are TRBV18 and TRBJ2-5; 7 nucleotides align to TRBD2. The germline gives CDR1 KGHSH, CDR2 LQKENI. The CDR3 is made up of 15 amino acids. V dropped 6 bases and J dropped 1; count of bases not matched to a gene: 8. CDR3 sequence reads: CASSLLAGAQETQYF. In nucleotides, the CDR3 is TGTGCCAGCTCTCTCTTGGCGGGAGCCCAAGAGACCCAGTACTTC.

This chain's CDR3 is CASSLEANEKLFF. CDR3 sequence (DNA): TGTGCCAGCAGCTTAGAGGCAAATGAAAAACTGTTTTTT. The rearrangement links TRBV11-2 to TRBJ1-4; D gene uncertain. With 0 bases removed from V and 5 bases from J, the gap between germline ends came to 4 bases. CDR1 is SGHAT, CDR2 FQNNGV, per germline. This CDR3 region has 13 residues.

This chain connects TRBV19 to TRBJ1-2; 8 bases align to TRBD1. The CDR3 contains 14 residues. The germline gives CDR1 LNHDA, CDR2 SQIVND (reference sequence). Germline trimming cut 7 bases from V and 4 bases from J; bases unmatched to any gene: 8. CDR3 in amino acids: CASTPTGDFYGYTF. The DNA for the CDR3 is TGTGCCAGTACCCCGACAGGGGACTTCTATGGCTACACCTTC.

The chain joins TRBV7-2 to TRBJ2-7; D possibly corresponds to TRBD2 (6 bases). Trimming left V 4 bases short and J 2 bases short, with 15 bases between. There are 15 residues in the CDR3. In germline, CDR1 is SGHTA, CDR2 FQGNSA. CDR3 sequence: CASSSPRAGTYEQYF. CDR3 nucleotide sequence: TGTGCCAGCAGCTCCCCAAGGGCGGGGACCTACGAGCAGTACTTC.

V is TRBV27 and J is TRBJ1-6, with 7 nucleotides matching TRBD1. This CDR3 has 15 residues. V lost 2 bases to trimming and J lost 9 bases; unmatched junction nucleotides: 7. CDR1 MNHEY and CDR2 SMNVEV come from the germline V gene (reference sequence). This CDR3 is CASSLMRQGGSPLHF. In DNA form, the CDR3 reads TGTGCCAGCAGTTTAATGAGGCAGGGGGGTTCACCCCTCCACTTT.

V and J are TRBV4-3 and TRBJ2-7; D possibly corresponds to TRBD2 (5 bases). The CDR3 is 15 residues long. Germline V gives CDR1 LGHNA, CDR2 YSLEER. V lost 0 bases and J lost 2, with 11 bases in between. CDR3 nucleotide sequence: TGCGCCAGCAGCCAAGAGTCCGGGATTGCCTACGAGCAGTACTTC. This sequence encodes CASSQESGIAYEQYF.

The V call is TRBV7-3, the J call TRBJ2-2, with 12 positions matching TRBD2. CDR3 size: 16 residues. Germline CDR1 is SGHTA and CDR2 is FQGTGA. Unmatched junction bases numbered 4, after V lost 4 bases and J lost 4 bases. This CDR3 reads CASSSLAGGPTGELFF. The CDR3 nucleotides read TGTGCCAGCAGCTCTCTAGCGGGGGGGCCCACCGGGGAGCTGTTTTTT.

The sample holds a few counts of this clone. The chain combines TRBV19 with TRBJ1-6, with 9 bases lining up with TRBD1. The CDR3 loop spans 14 amino acids. The germline gives CDR1 LNHDA, CDR2 SQIVND (reference sequence). Trimming took 6 bases from V and 9 from J; bases not matched to a gene: 6. The CDR3 DNA reads TGTGCCAGTAGGACCGGGACAGGGTTTTCACCCCTCCACTTT. This gives the protein CASRTGTGFSPLHF.

To note about this clone: Sequence at one end of the junction differs from germline and may be a read error. The chain joins TRBV5-4 to TRBJ1-2; TRBD1 might be the D (6 bases). Germline V gene sequence: CDR1 SGHNT, CDR2 YYREEE (reference sequence). CDR3 length equals 12 residues. The CDR3 loop is CASSPGGGRSVF. The CDR3 DNA is TGTGCCAGCAGCCCTGGGGGGGGCCGGTCTGTATTC.

The count of this clone is one. A read error may produce the germline difference seen at one junction end. The chain recombines TRBV7-9 with TRBJ2-5; tentative D call: TRBD1 (6 bases). The CDR3 extends over 18 amino acids. CDR1 SEHNR and CDR2 FQNEAQ come from the germline V gene (reference sequence). CDR3 region: CSSSFGQLGEGIGETQYF. CDR3 coding DNA: TGTTCCAGCAGCTTCGGACAGCTAGGGGAAGGCATTGGTGAGACCCAGTACTTC.

The chain is built from TRBV4-3 and TRBJ2-1; TRBD2 matches 8 bases. Germline-derived CDR1 and CDR2 are LGHNA and YSLEER. The CDR3 runs 14 residues. V lost 6 bases and J lost 9; bases outside the gene matches: 10. The CDR3 DNA reads TGCGCCAGCAGACCGGGACTAGAGTCAGGTGAGCAGTTCTTC. This sequence encodes CASRPGLESGEQFF.

The chain carries TRBV4-1 and TRBJ2-3, with 11 bases aligning to TRBD2. Germline V gene lookup returns CDR1 MGHRA and CDR2 YSYEKL. This CDR3 spans 21 amino acids. V gave up 5 bases and J gave up 4 bases; unmatched junction bases: 23. In DNA form, the CDR3 reads TGCGCCAGCAGCAACAAGAATTTTCTAGCGGGGGGCCGTGGGGAGGCAGATACGCAGTATTTT. Translating gives CASSNKNFLAGGRGEADTQYF.

The genes are TRBV7-8 and TRBJ2-5; the D is unclear. The CDR3 runs 13 residues. Germline V gives CDR1 SGHVS, CDR2 FQNEAQ. V shed 5 bases and J shed 5 bases, with 12 bases lying between them. For the CDR3, the DNA is TGTGCCAGCAGCCGCGGAGTAGTCGAGACCCAGTACTTC. It encodes CASSRGVVETQYF.

The chain carries TRBV28 and TRBJ2-7, with D unclear. The CDR3 spans 17 residues. Looked up from germline, CDR1 is MDHEN and CDR2 is SYDVKM. V was cut by 4 bases and J by 3 bases, with 22 bases left in between. The CDR3 loop is CASSSNTLGSINYEQYF. The DNA of the CDR3 is TGTGCCAGCAGTTCTAACACCCTAGGCTCGATAAACTACGAGCAGTACTTC.

The genes are TRBV7-2 and TRBJ2-3, with 8 bases aligning to TRBD2. The V segment lost 2 bases and the J segment 0 bases; nucleotides outside the gene matches: 4. The germline gives CDR1 SGHTA, CDR2 FQGNSA. The CDR3 has 16 amino acids. The CDR3 DNA reads TGTGCCAGCAGCTTATACGGGGGGGGGAGCACAGATACGCAGTATTTT. Translation gives CASSLYGGGSTDTQYF.

The chain links TRBV5-6 to TRBJ2-5; TRBD2 matches at 9 bases. The closer fit of TRBJ2-7 to the DNA end suggests the J call may be wrong. Germline V gene sequence: CDR1 SGHDT, CDR2 YYEEEE. The CDR3 runs to 14 residues. The CDR3 DNA is TGTGCCAGCAGCTTGGGCGGGAGGGACTACGAGCAGTACTTC. Protein product: CASSLGGRDYEQYF.

The genes are TRBV6-6 and TRBJ1-5; TRBD1 is a possible D gene (5 bases). V lost 2 bases and J 7 bases, leaving 9 bases between the germline ends. The CDR3 loop spans 13 amino acids. Germline assignment: CDR1 MNHNY and CDR2 SVGAGI (reference sequence). The CDR3 loop reads CASSYTAGQPQHF. DNA of the CDR3: TGTGCCAGCAGTTACACCGCAGGGCAGCCCCAGCATTTT.

The chain couples TRBV6-1 to TRBJ2-6; TRBD1 aligns across 9 bases. The trim removed 4 bases at V and 1 base at J, leaving 11 bases unmatched. CDR1 is MNHNS, CDR2 SASEGT, per germline. There are 19 residues in the CDR3. The CDR3 DNA follows: TGTGCCAGCAGTGCATGGCGAGGGACAGGGCTTTCTGGGGCCAACGTCCTGACTTTC. As protein: CASSAWRGTGLSGANVLTF.

The gene calls are TRBV5-4 and TRBJ2-2; D unclear. The V gene's germline CDR1 is SGHNT and CDR2 YYREEE (reference sequence). V was pared by 0 bases and J by 0 bases, with 12 bases between. This CDR3 has 17 residues. The chain's CDR3 is CASSLVYPLANTGELFF. The CDR3 DNA follows: TGTGCCAGCAGCTTGGTTTACCCCCTAGCGAACACCGGGGAGCTGTTTTTT.

This clone was seen only a few times. The V and J genes are TRBV5-1 and TRBJ2-5, with D unresolved. V was pared by 7 bases and J by 5 bases, with 9 bases between. CDR3 length equals 11 residues. In germline, CDR1 is SGHRS, CDR2 YFSETQ. CDR3 loop: CASRSAETQYF. CDR3 coding DNA: TGCGCCAGCCGCTCTGCGGAGACCCAGTACTTC.

This clone was picked up one time. The CDR3 loop is CASSEDGTGNSPLHF. DNA for the CDR3: TGTGCCAGCAGTGAAGATGGGACAGGGAATTCACCCCTCCACTTT. The chain is built from TRBV2 and TRBJ1-6; 9 bases align to TRBD1. CDR1 and CDR2 (germline): SNHLY, FYNNEI. This CDR3 comprises 15 residues. The trim removed 1 base at V and 7 bases at J, leaving 2 bases unmatched. Combining the CDR3 with reference TRBV2 and TRBJ1-6 gives the whole variable domain EPEVTQTPSHQVTQMGQEVILRCVPISNHLYFYWYRQILGQKVEFLVSFYNNEISEKSEIFDDQFSVERPDGSNFTLKIRSTKLEDSAMYFCASSEDGTGNSPLHFGNGTRLTVT.

This clone was detected only a few times. The chain combines TRBV7-2 with TRBJ2-7, with a tentative D call TRBD1 (6 bases). The V end lost 5 bases, the J end lost 7 bases, and 18 bases lay between the germline ends. Germline V lookup: CDR1 SGHTA, CDR2 FQGNSA. CDR3 length equals 14 residues. This chain's CDR3 is CASSPGVSRREQYF. The CDR3 region has the DNA TGTGCCAGCAGCCCAGGGGTCTCCCGAAGGGAGCAGTACTTC. Complete variable domain (other parts from reference TRBV7-2 and TRBJ2-7): GAGVSQSPSNKVTEKGKDVELRCDPISGHTALYWYRQSLGQGLEFLIYFQGNSAPDKSGLPSDRFSAERTGGSVSTLTIQRTQQEDSAVYLCASSPGVSRREQYFGPGTRLTVT.

This rearrangement joins TRBV6-4 to TRBJ1-1; 8 nucleotides line up with TRBD1. The CDR3 loop spans 16 amino acids. CDR1 is MRHNA, CDR2 SNTAGT, per germline. The V segment lost 0 bases and the J segment 7 bases; nucleotides outside the gene matches: 10. The CDR3 protein is CASSDSAGTGSIEAFF. CDR3 nucleotide sequence: TGTGCCAGCAGTGACTCTGCCGGGACAGGTTCCATTGAAGCTTTCTTT.